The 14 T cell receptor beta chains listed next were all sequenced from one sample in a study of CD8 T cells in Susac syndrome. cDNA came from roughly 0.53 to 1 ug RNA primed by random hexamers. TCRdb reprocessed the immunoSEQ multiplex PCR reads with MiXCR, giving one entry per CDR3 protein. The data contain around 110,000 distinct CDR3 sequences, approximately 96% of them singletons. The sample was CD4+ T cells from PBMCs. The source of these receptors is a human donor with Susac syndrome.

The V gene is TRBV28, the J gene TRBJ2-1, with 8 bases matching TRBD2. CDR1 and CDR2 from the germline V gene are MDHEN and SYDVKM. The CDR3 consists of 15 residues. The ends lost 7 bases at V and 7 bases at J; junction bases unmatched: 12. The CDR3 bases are TGTGCCAGCACCTATTTAGCGGGACCCGGGAATGAGCAGTTCTTC. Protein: CASTYLAGPGNEQFF.

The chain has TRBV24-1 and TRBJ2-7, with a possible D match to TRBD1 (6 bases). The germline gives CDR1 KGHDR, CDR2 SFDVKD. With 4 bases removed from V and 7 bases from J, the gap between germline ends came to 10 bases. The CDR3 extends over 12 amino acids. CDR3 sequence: CATSDQGWEQYF. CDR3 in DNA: TGTGCCACCAGTGACCAGGGGTGGGAGCAGTACTTC.

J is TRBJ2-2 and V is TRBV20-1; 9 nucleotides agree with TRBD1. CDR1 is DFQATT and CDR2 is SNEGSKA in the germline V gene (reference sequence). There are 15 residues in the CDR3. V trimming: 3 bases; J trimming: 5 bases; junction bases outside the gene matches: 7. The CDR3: CSARASDRGTGELFF. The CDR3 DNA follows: TGCAGTGCTAGGGCCTCGGACAGGGGTACCGGGGAGCTGTTTTTT.

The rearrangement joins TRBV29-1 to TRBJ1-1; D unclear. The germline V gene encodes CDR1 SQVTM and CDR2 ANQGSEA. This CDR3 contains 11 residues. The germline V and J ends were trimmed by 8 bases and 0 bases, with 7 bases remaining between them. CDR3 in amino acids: CSLFMNTEAFF. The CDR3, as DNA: TGCAGCCTGTTCATGAACACTGAAGCTTTCTTT.

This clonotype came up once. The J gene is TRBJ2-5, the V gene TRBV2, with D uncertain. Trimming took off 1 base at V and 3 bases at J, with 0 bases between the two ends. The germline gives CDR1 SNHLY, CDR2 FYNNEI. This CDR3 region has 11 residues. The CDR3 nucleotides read TGTGCCAGCAGTGAAGAAGAGACCCAGTACTTC. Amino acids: CASSEEETQYF.

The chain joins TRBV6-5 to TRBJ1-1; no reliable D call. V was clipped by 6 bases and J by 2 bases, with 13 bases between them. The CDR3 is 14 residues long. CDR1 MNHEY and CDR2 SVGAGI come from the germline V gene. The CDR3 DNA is TGTGCCAGCAGATCCCTTATAACCAACACTGAAGCTTTCTTT. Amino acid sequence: CASRSLITNTEAFF.

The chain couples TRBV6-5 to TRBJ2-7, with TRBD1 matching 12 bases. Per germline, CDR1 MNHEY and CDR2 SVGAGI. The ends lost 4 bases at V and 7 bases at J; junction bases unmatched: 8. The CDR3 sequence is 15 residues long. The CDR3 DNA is TGTGCCAGCAGTTCCCCGGGACAGGGGGCGTTGGAGCAGTACTTC. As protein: CASSSPGQGALEQYF.

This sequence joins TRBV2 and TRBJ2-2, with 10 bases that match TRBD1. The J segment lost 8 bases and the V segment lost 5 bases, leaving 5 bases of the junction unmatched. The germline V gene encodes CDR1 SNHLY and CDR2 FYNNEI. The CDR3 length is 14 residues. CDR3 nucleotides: TGTGCCAGCAGTAGCGACAGGGGGCATGGGGAGCTGTTTTTT. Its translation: CASSSDRGHGELFF.

CDR3 nucleotides: TGTGCCAGCAGCCGACAGGGGAGGGATCAGGGCTACACCTTC. Amino acids: CASSRQGRDQGYTF. J is TRBJ1-2 and V is TRBV2, with 8 bases that match TRBD1. CDR1 and CDR2 from the germline V gene are SNHLY and FYNNEI. This CDR3 contains 14 residues. The junction had 11 bases not matched to a gene; V was cut back by 6 bases and J by 8 bases.

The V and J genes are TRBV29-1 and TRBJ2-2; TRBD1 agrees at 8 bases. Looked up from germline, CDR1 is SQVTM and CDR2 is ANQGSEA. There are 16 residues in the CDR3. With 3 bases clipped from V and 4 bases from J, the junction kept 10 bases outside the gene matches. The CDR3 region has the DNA TGCAGCGTTGATTTAGGCGCAGGGGGCAGCACCGGGGAGCTGTTTTTT. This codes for CSVDLGAGGSTGELFF.

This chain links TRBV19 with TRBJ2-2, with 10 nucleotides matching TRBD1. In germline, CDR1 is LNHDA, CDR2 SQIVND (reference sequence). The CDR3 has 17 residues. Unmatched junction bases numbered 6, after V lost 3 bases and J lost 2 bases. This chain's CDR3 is CASSMRGQGINTGELFF. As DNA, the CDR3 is TGTGCCAGTAGTATGAGGGGACAGGGGATTAACACCGGGGAGCTGTTTTTT.

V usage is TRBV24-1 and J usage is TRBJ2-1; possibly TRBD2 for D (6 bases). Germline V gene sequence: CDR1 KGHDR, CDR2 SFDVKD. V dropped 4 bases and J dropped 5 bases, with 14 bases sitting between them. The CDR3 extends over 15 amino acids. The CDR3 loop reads CATSDPSGGDNEQFF. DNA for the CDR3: TGTGCCACCAGTGACCCGTCCGGAGGGGACAATGAGCAGTTCTTC.

CDR3 DNA: TGTGCCATCACCTTCGGAGATACGCAGTATTTT. Protein sequence: CAITFGDTQYF. The J gene is TRBJ2-3, the V gene TRBV10-3; no firm D call. The CDR3 totals 11 residues. The V gene's germline CDR1 is ENHRY and CDR2 SYGVKD. V was pared by 7 bases and J by 5 bases, with 7 bases between.

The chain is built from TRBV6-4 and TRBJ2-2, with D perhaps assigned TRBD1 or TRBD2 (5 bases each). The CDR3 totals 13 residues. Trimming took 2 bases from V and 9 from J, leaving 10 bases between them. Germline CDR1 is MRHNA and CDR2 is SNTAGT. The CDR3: CASSDERGRELFF. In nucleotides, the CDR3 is TGTGCCAGCAGTGACGAGAGGGGAAGGGAGCTGTTTTTT.